These T cell receptor beta chains were read from a single sample in a study of shared clonotypes between healthy human individuals. This table comes from immunoSEQ multiplex PCR, and its TCRdb copy is limited to in-frame clones, with some not included. The sample includes 300,000 to 400,000 clones, around 70% of them seen just once. The sample taken for sequencing was memory CD4+ T cells sorted from blood. These receptors were collected from a man aged 25 to 40 in good health. Each CDR3 is given with its conserved first and last residue. A D gene is named only where the DNA matches it firmly. The listing skips clone size in some rows; elsewhere it reads once, few, many or a size class.

D gene: TRBD1
clone size: .
V gene: TRBV2
CDR3 length: 14
J gene: TRBJ2-3
CDR3 protein: CASRTGTKTDTQYF
CDR3 DNA: TGTGCCAGCCGGACAGGGACAAAGACAGATACGCAGTATTTT

D gene: .
clone size: .
V gene: TRBV5-1
CDR3 length: 13
J gene: TRBJ2-5
CDR3 protein: CASSLTRRETQYF
CDR3 DNA: TGCGCCAGCAGCTTGACTCGAAGGGAGACCCAGTACTTC

D gene: .
clone size: .
V gene: TRBV7-3
CDR3 length: 17
J gene: TRBJ1-1
CDR3 protein: CASSSSPTQVVNTEAFF
CDR3 DNA: TGTGCCAGCAGTTCATCACCAACACAGGTCGTGAACACTGAAGCTTTCTTT

D gene: .
clone size: .
V gene: TRBV6-1
CDR3 length: 15
J gene: TRBJ1-5
CDR3 protein: CASSVDTFGNQPQHF
CDR3 DNA: TGTGCCAGCAGTGTGGACACCTTCGGCAATCAGCCCCAGCATTTT

D gene: TRBD2
clone size: .
V gene: TRBV7-6
CDR3 length: 21
J gene: TRBJ2-3
CDR3 protein: CASSFIGPQGTSGGTSDTQYF
CDR3 DNA: TGTGCCAGCAGCTTTATTGGCCCCCAGGGGACTAGCGGGGGTACCTCAGATACGCAGTATTTT

D gene: TRBD1
clone size: once
V gene: TRBV18
CDR3 length: 15
J gene: TRBJ2-7
CDR3 protein: CASSFNAGTGNEQYF
CDR3 DNA: TGTGCCAGCTCATTCAACGCCGGGACAGGAAACGAGCAGTACTTC

D gene: .
clone size: .
V gene: TRBV10-2
CDR3 length: 13
J gene: TRBJ2-3
CDR3 protein: CASRSLTTDTQYF
CDR3 DNA: TGCGCCAGCAGGTCCCTAACCACAGATACGCAGTATTTT

D gene: .
clone size: .
V gene: TRBV7-9
CDR3 length: 14
J gene: TRBJ2-4
CDR3 protein: CASSHWGLKNIQYF
CDR3 DNA: TGTGCCAGCAGCCATTGGGGGCTAAAAAACATTCAGTACTTC

D gene: TRBD1
clone size: few
V gene: TRBV27
CDR3 length: 15
J gene: TRBJ2-5
CDR3 protein: CASSSGQGRQETQYF
CDR3 DNA: TGTGCCAGCAGTTCTGGACAGGGAAGACAAGAGACCCAGTACTTC

D gene: TRBD2
clone size: .
V gene: TRBV5-1
CDR3 length: 15
J gene: TRBJ2-2
CDR3 protein: CASSSGTTNTGELFF
CDR3 DNA: TGCGCCAGCAGTTCCGGGACTACTAACACCGGGGAGCTGTTTTTT

D gene: .
clone size: .
V gene: TRBV7-2
CDR3 length: 14
J gene: TRBJ1-4
CDR3 protein: CASSLQVGAEKLFF
CDR3 DNA: TGTGCCAGCAGCCTCCAGGTGGGGGCTGAAAAACTGTTTTTT

D gene: TRBD2
clone size: .
V gene: TRBV14
CDR3 length: 16
J gene: TRBJ2-2
CDR3 protein: CASSPRLAGNTGELFF
CDR3 DNA: TGTGCCAGCAGCCCCCGACTAGCGGGTAACACCGGGGAGCTGTTTTTT

D gene: .
clone size: .
V gene: TRBV5-4
CDR3 length: 14
J gene: TRBJ2-7
CDR3 protein: CASSLRGRDYEQYF
CDR3 DNA: TGTGCCAGCAGCTTACGGGGCAGGGACTACGAGCAGTACTTC

D gene: .
clone size: .
V gene: TRBV5-6
CDR3 length: 13
J gene: TRBJ1-2
CDR3 protein: CASSRGRTDGYTF
CDR3 DNA: TGTGCCAGCAGCCGAGGCAGGACCGATGGCTACACCTTC

D gene: .
clone size: .
V gene: TRBV5-6
CDR3 length: 14
J gene: TRBJ1-5
CDR3 protein: CASSLVADNQPQHF
CDR3 DNA: TGTGCCAGCAGCTTGGTCGCGGACAATCAGCCCCAGCATTTT

D gene: .
clone size: .
V gene: TRBV11-2
CDR3 length: 13
J gene: TRBJ1-1
CDR3 protein: CASSLKQLAEAFF
CDR3 DNA: TGTGCCAGCAGCTTAAAACAGTTAGCTGAAGCTTTCTTT

D gene: .
clone size: .
V gene: TRBV27
CDR3 length: 13
J gene: TRBJ1-4
CDR3 protein: CASSLSKLEKLFF
CDR3 DNA: TGTGCCAGCAGTTTATCCAAGTTGGAAAAACTGTTTTTT

D gene: .
clone size: .
V gene: TRBV6-5
CDR3 length: 14
J gene: TRBJ1-2
CDR3 protein: CASRNERDLYGYTF
CDR3 DNA: TGTGCCAGCAGGAATGAACGGGACCTATATGGCTACACCTTC